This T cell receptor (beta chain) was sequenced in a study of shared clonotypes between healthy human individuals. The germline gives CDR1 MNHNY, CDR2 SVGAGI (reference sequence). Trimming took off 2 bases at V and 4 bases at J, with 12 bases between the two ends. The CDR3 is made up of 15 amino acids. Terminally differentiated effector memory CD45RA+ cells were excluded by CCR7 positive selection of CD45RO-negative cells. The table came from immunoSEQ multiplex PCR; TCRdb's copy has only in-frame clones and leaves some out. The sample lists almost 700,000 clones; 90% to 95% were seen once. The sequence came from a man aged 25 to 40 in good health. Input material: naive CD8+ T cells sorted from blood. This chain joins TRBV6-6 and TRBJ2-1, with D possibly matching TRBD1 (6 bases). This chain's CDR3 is CASSYIQGRYNEQFF. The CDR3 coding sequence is TGTGCCAGCAGTTACATTCAGGGGCGTTACAATGAGCAGTTCTTC.